Listed below are T cell receptor beta chains from one sample, sequenced in a study of T-cell memory formation after mild COVID-19. TCRdb recomputed calls from the 5' RACE reads with MiXCR, one row per CDR3 protein. The sample has around 450,000 distinct CDR3 sequences, 20% to 25% seen once; the top ten hold around 9.5%. Material for sequencing was PBMCs or a T cell subset sorted from them (not recorded which). These receptors came from an adult woman who had mild COVID-19 (a few samples of this study predate the infection). Cell type and time point are not known. Each CDR3 is given with its conserved first and last residue. The D gene is left open where the match is weak. Not every row has a clone size; where given, it reads once, few, many or a size class.

TRBJ2-7 | TRBD1 | . | TRBV4-2 | TGTGCCAGCAGCCCCGCGGGGACAGGAGAATGGGAGCAGTACTTC | CASSPAGTGEWEQYF
TRBJ1-1 | . | many | TRBV15 | TGTGCCACCAGCAGAGGTGGATCGGCCACTGAAGCTTTCTTT | CATSRGGSATEAFF
TRBJ2-3 | . | . | TRBV4-1 | TGCGCCAGCAGCCAGCCAACCCAGGGGTGGACAGATACGCAGTATTTT | CASSQPTQGWTDTQYF
TRBJ1-1 | . | few | TRBV4-1 | TGCGCCAGCAGCCAAGAGGGTAAGGGTCAGAACACTGAAGCTTTCTTT | CASSQEGKGQNTEAFF
TRBJ1-3 | . | . | TRBV9 | TGTGCCAGCAGCGTAGGGTCAGTCTCTGGAAACACCATATATTTT | CASSVGSVSGNTIYF
TRBJ1-2 | . | . | TRBV19 | TGTGCCAGTAGTATAGGGAGAGGGATTGACCCTAACTATGGCTACACCTTC | CASSIGRGIDPNYGYTF
TRBJ2-7 | . | . | TRBV5-1 | TGCGCCAGCAGCTTAAGCGTTGGCGGATACGAGCAGTACTTC | CASSLSVGGYEQYF
TRBJ2-2 | . | . | TRBV6-5 | TGTGCCACCCAGGGGACATCGGGGGAGCTGTTTTTT | CATQGTSGELFF
TRBJ2-7 | TRBD2 | . | TRBV24-1 | TGTGCCACCAGTGAGGGCGGACTAGCGGCTTACGAGCAGTACTTC | CATSEGGLAAYEQYF
TRBJ2-5 | . | . | TRBV7-3 | TGTGCCAGCAGCCCCACCTCCGGATCTGGGGGGACCCAGTACTTC | CASSPTSGSGGTQYF
TRBJ1-5 | . | . | TRBV2 | TGTGCCAGCAGGGAGGGATGGAAGGATCAGCCCCAGCATTTT | CASREGWKDQPQHF
TRBJ2-1 | TRBD2 | few | TRBV4-1 | TGCGCCGGCAGCCAACACCCTACACCGGGACTAGCGTCCTACAATGAGCAGTTCTTC | CAGSQHPTPGLASYNEQFF
TRBJ2-7 | . | few | TRBV7-8 | TGTGCCAGCAGCGTAAAGGTGACCTCCTACGAGCAGTACTTC | CASSVKVTSYEQYF
TRBJ2-5 | . | . | TRBV12-3/TRBV12-4 | TGTGCCAGCAGCCCCCCCGCTAGCGAGACCCAGTACTTC | CASSPPASETQYF
TRBJ2-3 | . | . | TRBV5-1 | TGCGCCAGCAGCCCCCGAGGTAGCGGAAGCACAGATACGCAGTATTTT | CASSPRGSGSTDTQYF
TRBJ2-7 | TRBD1 | . | TRBV7-9 | TGTGCCAGCAGCTTCCCGGGACAGAACTACGAGCAGTACTTC | CASSFPGQNYEQYF
TRBJ2-7 | TRBD1 | few | TRBV5-1 | TGCGCCAGCGAACCTGGGACAGCCTCCTACGAGCAGTACTTC | CASEPGTASYEQYF
TRBJ2-7 | . | . | TRBV9 | TGTGCCAGCAGCGTCGACCTAGCACCCGAGCAGTACTTC | CASSVDLAPEQYF
TRBJ2-1 | TRBD1 | . | TRBV7-6 | TGTGCCAGCAGCTTGGGTAGGACAGGGGATGAGCAGTTCTTC | CASSLGRTGDEQFF
TRBJ2-3 | . | many | TRBV5-4 | TGTGCCAGCAGCTCTCAGGCGGGACCACGGGGAAATACGCAGTATTTT | CASSSQAGPRGNTQYF
TRBJ2-2 | . | few | TRBV29-1 | TGCAGCGTTCAGACAGATTCGAACACCGGGGAGCTGTTTTTT | CSVQTDSNTGELFF
TRBJ2-7 | TRBD1 | . | TRBV2 | TGTGCCAGCAGTATCTTAGACAGGGGAGGCGAGCAGTACTTC | CASSILDRGGEQYF
TRBJ1-4 | TRBD1 | . | TRBV4-3 | TGCGCCAGCAGCCAAGATTGGGTCTCCGACAGGGGGCTTGAAAAACTGTTTTTT | CASSQDWVSDRGLEKLFF
TRBJ2-1 | . | . | TRBV24-1 | TGTGCCACCAGTGTTGGCGGAAGAATAACCTCCTACAATGAGCAGTTCTTC | CATSVGGRITSYNEQFF
TRBJ1-6 | . | . | TRBV5-1 | TGCGCCAGCAGGGAAATGGAGAGCTCCTATAATTCACCCCTCCACTTT | CASREMESSYNSPLHF
TRBJ1-1 | TRBD1 | . | TRBV4-2 | TGTGCCAGCAGCCAAGTCGCCAGGGCAGGGGGGGTCGGCGCTGAAGCTTTCTTT | CASSQVARAGGVGAEAFF
TRBJ2-2 | TRBD2 | . | TRBV4-2 | TGTGCCAGCAGCCATGTACTAGCGGGTTTCAACACCGGGGAGCTGTTTTTT | CASSHVLAGFNTGELFF
TRBJ2-5 | . | . | TRBV30 | TGTGCCTTTGGACAATTAGAGACCCAGTACTTC | CAFGQLETQYF
TRBJ1-2 | . | . | TRBV4-2 | TGTGCCAGCAGCCAAGCGTCAGGGGAACCTAACTATGGCTACACCTTC | CASSQASGEPNYGYTF
TRBJ2-7 | TRBD1 | few | TRBV3-1 | TGTGCCAGCAGCCAAGGCTCGGGACAGCGATACGAGCAGTACTTC | CASSQGSGQRYEQYF
TRBJ2-4 | TRBD2 | . | TRBV4-1 | TGCGCCAGCAGTCTGACTAGCGGGGCTGTGAACATTCAGTACTTC | CASSLTSGAVNIQYF
TRBJ1-6 | . | many | TRBV7-9 | TGTGCCAGCAGCTCTTCGGATAGGGTTAATTCACCCCTCCACTTT | CASSSSDRVNSPLHF
TRBJ1-1 | . | . | TRBV2 | TGTGCCAGCAGGGGAAGGCGGGGAGGCACTGAAGCTTTCTTT | CASRGRRGGTEAFF
TRBJ2-1 | . | . | TRBV12-3/TRBV12-4 | TGTGCCAGCAGTGGAAGAGGTGAGCAGTTCTTC | CASSGRGEQFF
TRBJ1-1 | . | . | TRBV30 | TGTGCCTGGAGTGTACGGGCCCGGGGGACTGAAGCTTTCTTT | CAWSVRARGTEAFF
TRBJ1-1 | . | once | TRBV5-1 | TGCGCCAGCAGCTTGGGGCAGGGGTCAGGGTACACTGAAGCTTTCTTT | CASSLGQGSGYTEAFF
TRBJ2-3 | . | . | TRBV5-1 | TGCGCCAGCAGCCTAACAGGCCCCTCGACAGCGACGCAGTATTTT | CASSLTGPSTATQYF
TRBJ2-7 | TRBD1 | few | TRBV12-3/TRBV12-4 | TGTGCCAGCAGTTTATCCGGGACAGGGGCCAGAGAGCAGTACTTC | CASSLSGTGAREQYF
TRBJ2-6 | . | . | TRBV7-9 | TGTGCCAGCAGCTTAATCGCCGGAAACTCTGGGGCCAACGTCCTGACTTTC | CASSLIAGNSGANVLTF
TRBJ1-1 | TRBD1 | few | TRBV20-1 | TGCAGTGCTGGACAGGGATACACTGAAGCTTTCTTT | CSAGQGYTEAFF
TRBJ1-1 | TRBD1 | . | TRBV18 | TGTGCCAGCTCACGGAGACAGGGGTTGGCCATGAACACTGAAGCTTTCTTT | CASSRRQGLAMNTEAFF
TRBJ2-1 | TRBD1 | few | TRBV6-2/TRBV6-3 | TGTGCCAGCAGCCAGGGACAGGGCCTTTATTACTCCCCCTACAATGAGCAGTTCTTC | CASSQGQGLYYSPYNEQFF
TRBJ2-5 | TRBD1 | many | TRBV2 | TGTGCCAGCGCAAAGGGGGCGGGAGAGACCCAGTACTTC | CASAKGAGETQYF
TRBJ1-2 | . | many | TRBV7-2 | TGTGCCAGCAGTTTAGGGACAAACTATGGCTACACCTTC | CASSLGTNYGYTF
TRBJ1-1 | . | few | TRBV12-3/TRBV12-4 | TGTGCCAGCAGACAGACGCTCTTAAACACTGAAGCTTTCTTT | CASRQTLLNTEAFF
TRBJ2-5 | . | . | TRBV6-2/TRBV6-3 | TGTGCCAGCCTACTCCCCGGGACCCAAGAGACCCAGTACTTC | CASLLPGTQETQYF
TRBJ2-1 | TRBD1 | . | TRBV4-3 | TGCGCCAGCAGCCCCCTTCAGGGGGCAGAATACAATGAGCAGTTCTTC | CASSPLQGAEYNEQFF
TRBJ2-5 | . | . | TRBV12-3/TRBV12-4 | TGTGCCAGCAGTTTCGCAGGGGGCGCGGGGGGATGGAAAGAGACCCAGTACTTC | CASSFAGGAGGWKETQYF
TRBJ2-5 | . | few | TRBV20-1 | TGCAGTGCTAGACGCACTAGCTGGATCGAGACCCAGTACTTC | CSARRTSWIETQYF
TRBJ1-5 | . | . | TRBV20-1 | TGCAGTGCTAGAGATCAAAGGGGCAATCAGCCCCAGCATTTT | CSARDQRGNQPQHF
TRBJ1-4 | . | . | TRBV7-8 | TGTGCCAGCAGCTTACGGCGGCTTAATGAAAAACTGTTTTTT | CASSLRRLNEKLFF
TRBJ2-5 | TRBD1 | . | TRBV7-2 | TGTGCCAGCAGCTCCTTGGGACAGTACCAAGAGACCCAGTACTTC | CASSSLGQYQETQYF
TRBJ2-7 | . | few | TRBV20-1 | TGCAGTGCCCCGGGGCTTACCTACGAGCAGTACTTC | CSAPGLTYEQYF
TRBJ2-1 | TRBD2 | . | TRBV4-3 | TGCGCCAGCAGCCAAGGGGCGGGGGATAACTACAATGAGCAGTTCTTC | CASSQGAGDNYNEQFF
TRBJ1-3 | . | . | TRBV4-1 | TGCGCCAGCAGCATTAAGGGTGGAAACACCATATATTTT | CASSIKGGNTIYF
TRBJ2-7 | . | few | TRBV6-2/TRBV6-3 | TGTGCCAGCTCATCAGGGAACGAGCAGTACTTC | CASSSGNEQYF
TRBJ2-3 | TRBD1 | . | TRBV29-1 | TGCAGCGTTGGTCCAACAGGGGGTATGTCAGATACGCAGTATTTT | CSVGPTGGMSDTQYF
TRBJ1-1 | . | . | TRBV2 | TGTGCCAGCAGAGTGGGAAGGAGTACAGGGCGAAGCTTT | CASRVGRSTGRSF